This T cell receptor (beta chain) was obtained from a study of PD-1 blockade in classical Hodgkin lymphoma. TCRdb's copy holds only in-frame clones and misses some; the assay was immunoSEQ multiplex PCR. Of around 45,000 clones listed, around 76% are singletons. V was trimmed by 4 bases and J by 3 bases, leaving 9 bases between them. Germline CDR1 LGHNA, CDR2 YSLEER. The CDR3 length is 13 residues. Following autologous stem cell transplantation, relapse occurred in every patient, and exposure to brentuximab vedotin varied. Worth noting for this clone: The antigen is unknown.

Study observations and caveats: TCR diversity in CD4+, not CD8+, cells rose significantly by C4D1.

The gene calls are TRBV4-3 and TRBJ2-5, with D uncertain. The starting material was peripheral blood mononuclear cells (PBMCs), obtained before the second cycle of nivolumab. This sequence originates from a human donor with classical Hodgkin lymphoma. CDR3 region: CASSLSGEETQYF. As DNA, the CDR3 is TGCGCCAGCAGCCTGTCTGGGGAAGAGACCCAGTACTTC.